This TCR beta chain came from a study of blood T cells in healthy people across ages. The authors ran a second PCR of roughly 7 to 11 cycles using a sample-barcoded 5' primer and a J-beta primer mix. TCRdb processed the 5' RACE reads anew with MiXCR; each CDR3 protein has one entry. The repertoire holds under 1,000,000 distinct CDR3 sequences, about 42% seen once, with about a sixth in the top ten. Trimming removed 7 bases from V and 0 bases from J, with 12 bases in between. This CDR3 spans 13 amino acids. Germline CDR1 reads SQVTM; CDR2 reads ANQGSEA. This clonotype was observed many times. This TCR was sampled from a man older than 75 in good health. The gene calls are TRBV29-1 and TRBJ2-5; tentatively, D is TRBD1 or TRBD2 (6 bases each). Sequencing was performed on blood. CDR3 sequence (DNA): TGCAGCGGGGGGGACACCGACCAAGAGACCCAGTACTTC. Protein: CSGGDTDQETQYF.